This T cell receptor (beta chain) was identified during a study of blood T cell repertoires in COVID-19. Background on the study: Samples came from the United States, Italy and Spain, spanning acute and convalescent COVID-19. T cells, B-cell-depleted T cells, or PBMCs provided the cDNA or gDNA that served as material.

J was trimmed by 3 bases and V by 7 bases; bases with no gene match: 23. The CDR3 contains 19 residues. Germline V CDR1 and CDR2: SGHDT, YYEEEE. Under the authors' procedure: Reference gene primer amplification yielded estimated nucleated cell counts. Measured with immunoSEQ multiplex PCR; TCRdb has only the in-frame clones, and not every one. V, J and clone size derive from that table, while D and trimming were established from the DNA sequence. The sample includes 200,000 to 300,000 clones, approximately 85% of them seen just once. The sequenced material came from peripheral blood. The chain is built from TRBV5-6 and TRBJ2-7, with TRBD2 matching over 9 bases. The clonotype originates from a man in his fifties or sixties with acute or convalescent COVID-19. In nucleotides, the CDR3 is TGTGCCAGCGACTCAAGGGGCAGGTCATATAGCGGGAGCAACTACGAGCAGTACTTC. This sequence encodes CASDSRGRSYSGSNYEQYF.